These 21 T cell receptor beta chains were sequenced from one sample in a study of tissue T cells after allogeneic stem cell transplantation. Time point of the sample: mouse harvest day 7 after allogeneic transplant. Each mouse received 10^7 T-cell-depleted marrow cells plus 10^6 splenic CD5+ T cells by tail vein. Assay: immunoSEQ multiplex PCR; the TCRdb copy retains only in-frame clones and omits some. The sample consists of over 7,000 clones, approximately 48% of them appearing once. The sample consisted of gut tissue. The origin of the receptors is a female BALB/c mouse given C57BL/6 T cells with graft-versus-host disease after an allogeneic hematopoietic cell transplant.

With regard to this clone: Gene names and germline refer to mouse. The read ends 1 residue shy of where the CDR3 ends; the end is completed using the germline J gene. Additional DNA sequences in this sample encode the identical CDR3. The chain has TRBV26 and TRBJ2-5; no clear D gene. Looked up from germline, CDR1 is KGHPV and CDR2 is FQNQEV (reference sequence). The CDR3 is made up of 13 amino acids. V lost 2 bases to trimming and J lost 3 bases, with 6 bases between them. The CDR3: CASSLGVQDTQYF. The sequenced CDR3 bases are TGTGCCAGCAGTCTGGGGGTTCAAGACACCCAGTAC.

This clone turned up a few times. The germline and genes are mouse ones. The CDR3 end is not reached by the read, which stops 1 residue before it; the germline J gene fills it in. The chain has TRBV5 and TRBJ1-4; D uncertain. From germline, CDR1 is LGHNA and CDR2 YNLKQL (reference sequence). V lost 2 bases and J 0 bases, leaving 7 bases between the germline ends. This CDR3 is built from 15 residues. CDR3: CASSQRQISNERLFF. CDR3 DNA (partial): TGTGCCAGCAGCCAAAGACAAATTTCCAACGAAAGATTATTT.

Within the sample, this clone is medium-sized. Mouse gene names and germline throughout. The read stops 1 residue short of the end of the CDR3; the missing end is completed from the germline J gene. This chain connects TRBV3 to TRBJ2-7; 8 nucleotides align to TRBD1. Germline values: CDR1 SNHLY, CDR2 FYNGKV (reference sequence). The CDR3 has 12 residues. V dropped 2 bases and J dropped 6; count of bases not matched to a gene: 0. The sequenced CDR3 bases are TGTGCCAGCAGCTTACAGGGGGCTGAACAGTAC. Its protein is CASSLQGAEQY. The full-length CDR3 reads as CASSLQGAEQYF.

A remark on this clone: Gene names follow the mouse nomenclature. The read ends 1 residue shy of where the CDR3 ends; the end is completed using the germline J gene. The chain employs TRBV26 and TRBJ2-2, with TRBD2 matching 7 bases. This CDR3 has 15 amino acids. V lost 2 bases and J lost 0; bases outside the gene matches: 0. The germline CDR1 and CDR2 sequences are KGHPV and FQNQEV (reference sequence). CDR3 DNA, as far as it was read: TGTGCCAGCAGTCTGGGGGGGGCAAACACCGGGCAGCTCTAC. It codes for CASSLGGANTGQLY. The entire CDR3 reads CASSLGGANTGQLYF.

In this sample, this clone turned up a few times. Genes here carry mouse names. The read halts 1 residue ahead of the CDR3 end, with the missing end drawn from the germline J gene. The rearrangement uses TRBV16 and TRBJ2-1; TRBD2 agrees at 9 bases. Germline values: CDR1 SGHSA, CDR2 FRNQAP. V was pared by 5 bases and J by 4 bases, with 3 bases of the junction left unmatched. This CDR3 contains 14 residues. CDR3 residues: CASSAWGGYAEQFF. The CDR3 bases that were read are TGTGCAAGCAGCGCCTGGGGGGGTTATGCTGAGCAGTTC.

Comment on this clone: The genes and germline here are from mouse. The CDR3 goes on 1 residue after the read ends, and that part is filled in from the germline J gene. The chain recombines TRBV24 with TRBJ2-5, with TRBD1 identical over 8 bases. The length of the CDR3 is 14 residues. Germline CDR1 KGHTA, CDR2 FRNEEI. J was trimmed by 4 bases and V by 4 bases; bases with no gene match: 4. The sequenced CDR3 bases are TGTGCCAGCAGTCCGACAGGGGAGGAAGACACCCAGTAC. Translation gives CASSPTGEEDTQY. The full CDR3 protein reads CASSPTGEEDTQYF.

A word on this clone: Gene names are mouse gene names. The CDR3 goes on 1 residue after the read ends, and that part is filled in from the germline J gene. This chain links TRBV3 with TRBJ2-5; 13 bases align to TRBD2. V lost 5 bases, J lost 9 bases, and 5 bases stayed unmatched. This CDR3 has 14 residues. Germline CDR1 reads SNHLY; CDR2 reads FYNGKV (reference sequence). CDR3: CASSPDWGGDTQYF. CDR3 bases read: TGTGCCAGCAGCCCGGACTGGGGGGGCGATACCCAGTAC.

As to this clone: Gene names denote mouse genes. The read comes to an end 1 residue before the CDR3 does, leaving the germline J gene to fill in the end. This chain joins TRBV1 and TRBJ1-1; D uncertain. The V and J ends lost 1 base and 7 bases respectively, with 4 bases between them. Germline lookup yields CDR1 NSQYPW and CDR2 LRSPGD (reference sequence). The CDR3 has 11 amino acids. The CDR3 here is CTCSAVGEVFF. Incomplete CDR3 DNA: TGCACCTGCAGTGCAGTGGGAGAAGTCTTC.

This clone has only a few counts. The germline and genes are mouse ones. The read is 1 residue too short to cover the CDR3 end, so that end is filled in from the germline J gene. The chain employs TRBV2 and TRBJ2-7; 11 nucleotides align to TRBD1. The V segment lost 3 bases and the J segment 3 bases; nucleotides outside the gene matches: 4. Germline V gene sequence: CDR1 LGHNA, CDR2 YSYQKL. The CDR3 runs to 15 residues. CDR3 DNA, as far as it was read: TGTGCCAGCAGCCAGAGGGGACAGGGGGTCTATGAACAGTAC. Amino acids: CASSQRGQGVYEQY. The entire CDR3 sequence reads CASSQRGQGVYEQYF.

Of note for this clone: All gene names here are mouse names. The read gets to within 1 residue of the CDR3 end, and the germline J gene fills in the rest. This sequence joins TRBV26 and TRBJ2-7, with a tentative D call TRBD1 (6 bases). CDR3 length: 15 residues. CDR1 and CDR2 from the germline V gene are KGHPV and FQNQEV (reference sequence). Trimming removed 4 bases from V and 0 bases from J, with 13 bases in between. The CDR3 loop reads CASSPSQGSSYEQYF. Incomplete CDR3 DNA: TGTGCCAGCAGTCCCTCGCAGGGGAGCTCCTATGAACAGTAC. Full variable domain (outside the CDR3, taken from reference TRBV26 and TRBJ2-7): NSKVIQTPRYLVKGQGQKAKMRCIPEKGHPVVFWYQQNKNNEFKFLINFQNQEVLQQIDMTEKRFSAECPSNSPCSLEIQSSEAGDSALYLCASSPSQGSSYEQYFGPGTRLTVL.

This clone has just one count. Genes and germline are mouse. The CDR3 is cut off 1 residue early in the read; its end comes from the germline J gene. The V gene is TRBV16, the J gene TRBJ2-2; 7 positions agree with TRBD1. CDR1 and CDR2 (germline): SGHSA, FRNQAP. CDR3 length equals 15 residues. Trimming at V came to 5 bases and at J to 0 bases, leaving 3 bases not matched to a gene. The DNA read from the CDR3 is TGTGCAAGCAGCCCCGGGACAGCAAACACCGGGCAGCTCTAC. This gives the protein CASSPGTANTGQLY. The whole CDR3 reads CASSPGTANTGQLYF.

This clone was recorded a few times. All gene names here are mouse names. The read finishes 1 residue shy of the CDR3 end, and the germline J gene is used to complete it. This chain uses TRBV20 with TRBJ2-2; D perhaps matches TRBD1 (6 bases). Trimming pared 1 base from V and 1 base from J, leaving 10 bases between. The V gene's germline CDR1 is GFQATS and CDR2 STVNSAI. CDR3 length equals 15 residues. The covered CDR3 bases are TGTGGTGCTAGGGCCGGGACACTAAACACCGGGCAGCTCTAC. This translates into CGARAGTLNTGQLY. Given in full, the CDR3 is CGARAGTLNTGQLYF. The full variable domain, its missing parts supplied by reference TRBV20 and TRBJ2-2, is GALVYQYPRRTICKSGTSMRMECQAVGFQATSVAWYRQSPQKTFELIALSTVNSAIKYEQNFTQEKFPISHPNLSFSSMTVLNAYLEDRGLYLCGARAGTLNTGQLYFGEGSKLTVL.

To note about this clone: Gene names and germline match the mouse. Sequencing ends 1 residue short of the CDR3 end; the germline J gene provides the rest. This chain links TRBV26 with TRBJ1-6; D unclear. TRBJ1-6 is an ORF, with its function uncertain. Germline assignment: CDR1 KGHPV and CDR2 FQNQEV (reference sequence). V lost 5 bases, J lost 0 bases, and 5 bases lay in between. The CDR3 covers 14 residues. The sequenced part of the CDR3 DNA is TGTGCCAGCAGTTCAAATTCCTATAATTCGCCCCTCTAC. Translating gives CASSSNSYNSPLY. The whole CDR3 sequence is CASSSNSYNSPLYF.

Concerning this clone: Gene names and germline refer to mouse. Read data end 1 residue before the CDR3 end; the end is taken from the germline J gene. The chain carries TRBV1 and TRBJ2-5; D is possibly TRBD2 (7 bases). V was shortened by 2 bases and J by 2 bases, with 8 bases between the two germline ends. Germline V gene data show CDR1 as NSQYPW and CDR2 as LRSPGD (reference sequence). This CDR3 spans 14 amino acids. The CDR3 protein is CTCSARGGQDTQYF. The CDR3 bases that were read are TGCACCTGCAGTGCAAGGGGGGGCCAAGACACCCAGTAC.

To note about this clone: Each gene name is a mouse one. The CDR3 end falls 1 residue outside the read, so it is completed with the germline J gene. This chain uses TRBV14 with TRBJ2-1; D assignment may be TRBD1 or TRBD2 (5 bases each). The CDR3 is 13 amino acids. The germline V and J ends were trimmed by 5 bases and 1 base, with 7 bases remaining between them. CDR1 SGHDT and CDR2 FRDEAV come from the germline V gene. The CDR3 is CASSRDNYAEQFF. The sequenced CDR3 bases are TGTGCCAGCAGCCGGGACAACTATGCTGAGCAGTTC.

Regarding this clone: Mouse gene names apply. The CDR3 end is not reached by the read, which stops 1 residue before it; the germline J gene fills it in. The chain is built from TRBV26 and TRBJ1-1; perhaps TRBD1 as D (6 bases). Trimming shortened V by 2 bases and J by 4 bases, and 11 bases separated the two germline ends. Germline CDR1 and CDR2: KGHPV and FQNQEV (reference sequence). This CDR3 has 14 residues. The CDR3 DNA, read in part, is TGTGCCAGCAGTCTGACGGGGGCCGGCACAGAAGTCTTC. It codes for CASSLTGAGTEVF. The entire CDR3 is CASSLTGAGTEVFF.

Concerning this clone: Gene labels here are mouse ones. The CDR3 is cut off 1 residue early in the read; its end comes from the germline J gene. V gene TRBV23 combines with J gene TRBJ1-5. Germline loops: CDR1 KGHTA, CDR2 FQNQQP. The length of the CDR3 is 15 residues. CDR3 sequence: CSSSQSPRVNQAPLF. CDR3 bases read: TGCTCCAGCAGTCAATCCCCGCGGGTCAACCAGGCTCCGCTT.

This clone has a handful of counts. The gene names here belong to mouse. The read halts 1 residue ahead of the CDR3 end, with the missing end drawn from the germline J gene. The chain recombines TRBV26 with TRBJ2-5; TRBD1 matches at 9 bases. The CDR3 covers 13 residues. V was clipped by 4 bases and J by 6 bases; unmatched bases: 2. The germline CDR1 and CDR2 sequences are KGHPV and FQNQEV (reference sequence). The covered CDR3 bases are TGTGCCAGCAGTCGGGACAGGGTCGACACCCAGTAC. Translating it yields CASSRDRVDTQY. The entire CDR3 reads CASSRDRVDTQYF. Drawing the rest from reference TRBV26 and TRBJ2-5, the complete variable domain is NSKVIQTPRYLVKGQGQKAKMRCIPEKGHPVVFWYQQNKNNEFKFLINFQNQEVLQQIDMTEKRFSAECPSNSPCSLEIQSSEAGDSALYLCASSRDRVDTQYFGPGTRLLVL.

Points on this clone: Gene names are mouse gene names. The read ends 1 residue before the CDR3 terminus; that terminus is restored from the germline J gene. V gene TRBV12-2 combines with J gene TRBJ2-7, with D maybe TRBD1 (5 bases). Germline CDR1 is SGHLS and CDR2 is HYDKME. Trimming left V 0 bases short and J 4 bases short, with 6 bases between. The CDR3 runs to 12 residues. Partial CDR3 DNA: TGTGCCAGCTCTCTCAGGGGATATGAACAGTAC. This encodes CASSLRGYEQY. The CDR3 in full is CASSLRGYEQYF.

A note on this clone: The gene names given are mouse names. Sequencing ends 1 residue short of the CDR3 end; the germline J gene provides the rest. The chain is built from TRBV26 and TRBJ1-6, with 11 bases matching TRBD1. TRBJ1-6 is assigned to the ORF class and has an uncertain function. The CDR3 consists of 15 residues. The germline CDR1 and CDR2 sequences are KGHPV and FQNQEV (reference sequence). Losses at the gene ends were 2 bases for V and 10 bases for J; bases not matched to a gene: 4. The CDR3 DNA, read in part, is TGTGCCAGCAGTCTGACCGGGACAGGGGGATCGCCCCTCTAC. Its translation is CASSLTGTGGSPLY. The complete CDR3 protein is CASSLTGTGGSPLYF.

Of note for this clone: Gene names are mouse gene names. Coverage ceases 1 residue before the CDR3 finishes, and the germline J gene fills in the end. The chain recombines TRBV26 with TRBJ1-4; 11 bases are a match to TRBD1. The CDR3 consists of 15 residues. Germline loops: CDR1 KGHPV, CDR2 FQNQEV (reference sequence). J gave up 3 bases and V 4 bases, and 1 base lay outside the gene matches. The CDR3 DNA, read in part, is TGTGCCAGCAGTCGGGGACAGGGGGCCAACGAAAGATTATTT. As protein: CASSRGQGANERLF. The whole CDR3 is CASSRGQGANERLFF. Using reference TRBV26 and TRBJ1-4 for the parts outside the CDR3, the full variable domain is NSKVIQTPRYLVKGQGQKAKMRCIPEKGHPVVFWYQQNKNNEFKFLINFQNQEVLQQIDMTEKRFSAECPSNSPCSLEIQSSEAGDSALYLCASSRGQGANERLFFGHGTKLSVL.